This T cell receptor beta chain was identified during a study of patients and donors after allogeneic stem cell transplantation. The table lists this clonotype with many counts. TCRdb redid the calling of the RT-PCR reads with MiXCR, one entry per CDR3 protein. The profile shows about a million distinct CDR3 sequences, roughly 18% of them singletons. With V trimmed by 3 bases and J by 8 bases, 11 bases remained unmatched. Germline loops: CDR1 SGHRS, CDR2 YFSETQ. The CDR3 contains 16 residues. This rearrangement joins TRBV5-1 to TRBJ2-1; TRBD2 aligns across 10 bases. The clonotype was recovered from a human donor who was either an allogeneic HSCT recipient or a stem cell or donor lymphocyte infusion donor (not recorded which). It is not recorded whose cells these are; they may come from a transplant donor. What was sequenced was blood, either unsorted or a sorted T cell fraction (not recorded which). The CDR3 is CASSYPASGSTYEQFF. The CDR3 DNA sequence: TGCGCCAGCAGCTATCCCGCTAGCGGGAGTACGTATGAGCAGTTCTTC.